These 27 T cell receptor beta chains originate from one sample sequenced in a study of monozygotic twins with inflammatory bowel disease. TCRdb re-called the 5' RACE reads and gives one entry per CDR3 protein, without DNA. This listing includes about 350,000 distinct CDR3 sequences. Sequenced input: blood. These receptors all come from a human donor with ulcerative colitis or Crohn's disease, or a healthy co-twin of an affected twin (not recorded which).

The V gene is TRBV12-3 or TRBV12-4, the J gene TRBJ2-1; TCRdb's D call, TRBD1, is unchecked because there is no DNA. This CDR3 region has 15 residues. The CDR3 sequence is CASTQGASGYNEQFF.

CDR3 in amino acids: CASSSGTSVETQYF. This chain uses TRBV5-1 with TRBJ2-5; TCRdb's D call of TRBD2 is untestable without DNA. CDR3 length: 14 amino acids. CDR1 is SGHRS and CDR2 is YFSETQ in the germline V gene.

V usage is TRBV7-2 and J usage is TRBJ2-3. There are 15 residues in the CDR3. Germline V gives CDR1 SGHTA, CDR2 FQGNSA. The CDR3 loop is CASSFRGRPLDTQYF. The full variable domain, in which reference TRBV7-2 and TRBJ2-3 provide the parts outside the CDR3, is GAGVSQSPSNKVTEKGKDVELRCDPISGHTALYWYRQSLGQGLEFLIYFQGNSAPDKSGLPSDRFSAERTGGSVSTLTIQRTQQEDSAVYLCASSFRGRPLDTQYFGPGTRLTVL.

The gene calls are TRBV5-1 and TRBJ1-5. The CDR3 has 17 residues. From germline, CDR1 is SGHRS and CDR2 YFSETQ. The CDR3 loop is CASSANSRGRGNQPQHF. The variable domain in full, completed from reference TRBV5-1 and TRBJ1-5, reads KAGVTQTPRYLIKTRGQQVTLSCSPISGHRSVSWYQQTPGQGLQFLFEYFSETQRNKGNFPGRFSGRQFSNSRSEMNVSTLELGDSALYLCASSANSRGRGNQPQHFGDGTRLSIL.

The CDR3 sequence: CASSLGQYNEQFF. The rearrangement joins TRBV5-1 to TRBJ2-1. This CDR3 spans 13 amino acids. Germline V lookup: CDR1 SGHRS, CDR2 YFSETQ.

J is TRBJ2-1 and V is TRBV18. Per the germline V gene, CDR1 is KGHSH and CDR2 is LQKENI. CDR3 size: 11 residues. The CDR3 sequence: CASSLKDEQFF.

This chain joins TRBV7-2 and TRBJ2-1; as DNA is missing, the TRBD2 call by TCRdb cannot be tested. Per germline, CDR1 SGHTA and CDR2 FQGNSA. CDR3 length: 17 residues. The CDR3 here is CASSLAGSGVGYNEQFF.

The CDR3 region is CASSPGLAGPYEQYF. The V and J genes are TRBV7-9 and TRBJ2-7; TCRdb's D gene call, TRBD2, goes unchecked for lack of DNA. In germline, CDR1 is SEHNR, CDR2 FQNEAQ (reference sequence). CDR3 length equals 15 residues. Based on the CDR3 plus reference TRBV7-9 and TRBJ2-7, the full variable domain is DTGVSQNPRHKITKRGQNVTFRCDPISEHNRLYWYRQTLGQGPEFLTYFQNEAQLEKSRLLSDRFSAERPKGSFSTLEIQRTEQGDSAMYLCASSPGLAGPYEQYFGPGTRLTVT.

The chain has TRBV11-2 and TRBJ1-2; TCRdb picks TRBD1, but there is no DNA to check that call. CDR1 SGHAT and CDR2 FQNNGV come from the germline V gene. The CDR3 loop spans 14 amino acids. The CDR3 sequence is CASSSGTGPGGYTF.

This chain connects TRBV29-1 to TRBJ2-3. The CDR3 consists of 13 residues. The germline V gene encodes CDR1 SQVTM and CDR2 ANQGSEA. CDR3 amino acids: CSVGKDGADTQYF.

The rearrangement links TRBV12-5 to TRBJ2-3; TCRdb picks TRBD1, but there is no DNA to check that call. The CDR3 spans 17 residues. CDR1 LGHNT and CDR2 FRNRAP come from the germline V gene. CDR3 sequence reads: CASGLGSSGQGTDTQYF.

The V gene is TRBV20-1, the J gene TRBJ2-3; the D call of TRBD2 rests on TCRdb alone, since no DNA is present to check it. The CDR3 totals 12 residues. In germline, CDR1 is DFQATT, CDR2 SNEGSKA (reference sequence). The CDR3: CSARLSTDTQYF.

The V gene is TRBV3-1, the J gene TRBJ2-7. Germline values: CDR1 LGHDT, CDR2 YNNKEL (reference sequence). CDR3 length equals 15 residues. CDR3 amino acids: CASSQDQGWTYEQYF.

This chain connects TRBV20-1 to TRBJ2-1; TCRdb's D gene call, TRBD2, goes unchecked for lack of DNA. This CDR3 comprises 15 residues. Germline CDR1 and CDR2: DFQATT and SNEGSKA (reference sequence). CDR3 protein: CSATEREPSYNEQFF.

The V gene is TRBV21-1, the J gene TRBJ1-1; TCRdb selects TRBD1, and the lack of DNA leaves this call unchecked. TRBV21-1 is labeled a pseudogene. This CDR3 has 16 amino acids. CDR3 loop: CASSHGTGEWDTEAFF.

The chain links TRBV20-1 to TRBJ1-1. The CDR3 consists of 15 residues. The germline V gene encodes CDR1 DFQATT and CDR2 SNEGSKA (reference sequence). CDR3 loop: CSAPPPGRGNTEAFF.

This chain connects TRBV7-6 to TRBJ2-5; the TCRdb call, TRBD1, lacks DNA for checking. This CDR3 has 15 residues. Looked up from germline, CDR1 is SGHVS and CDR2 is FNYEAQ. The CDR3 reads CASSLGAWSQETQYF.

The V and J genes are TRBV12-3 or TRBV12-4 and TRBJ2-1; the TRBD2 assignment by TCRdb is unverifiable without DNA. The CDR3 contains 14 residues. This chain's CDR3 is CASSYNSGVIEQFF.

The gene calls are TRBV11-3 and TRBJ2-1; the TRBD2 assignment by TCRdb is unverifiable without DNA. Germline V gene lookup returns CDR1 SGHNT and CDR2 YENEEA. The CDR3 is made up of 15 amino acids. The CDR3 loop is CASSAYGTSGSGQFF.

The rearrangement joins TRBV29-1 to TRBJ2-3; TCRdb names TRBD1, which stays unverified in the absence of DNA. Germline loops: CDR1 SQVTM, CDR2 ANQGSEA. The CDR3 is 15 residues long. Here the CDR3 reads CSVGGALEHRDTQYF.

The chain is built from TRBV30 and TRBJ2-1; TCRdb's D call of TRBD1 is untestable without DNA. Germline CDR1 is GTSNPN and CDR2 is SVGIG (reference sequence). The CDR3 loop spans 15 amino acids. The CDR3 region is CAWSVLGIDSNEQFF.

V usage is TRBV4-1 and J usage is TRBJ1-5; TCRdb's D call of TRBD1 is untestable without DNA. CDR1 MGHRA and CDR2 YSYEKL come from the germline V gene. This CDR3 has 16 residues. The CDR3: CASSRAGTDSNQPQHF.

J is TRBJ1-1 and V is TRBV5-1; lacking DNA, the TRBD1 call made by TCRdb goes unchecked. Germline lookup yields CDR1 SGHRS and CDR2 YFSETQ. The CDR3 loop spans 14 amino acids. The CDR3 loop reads CASSVEGGSTEAFF.

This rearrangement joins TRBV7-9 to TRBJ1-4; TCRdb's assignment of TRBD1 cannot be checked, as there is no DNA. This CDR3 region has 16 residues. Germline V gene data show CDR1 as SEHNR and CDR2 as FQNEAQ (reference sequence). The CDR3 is CASSSSGGQDNEKLFF. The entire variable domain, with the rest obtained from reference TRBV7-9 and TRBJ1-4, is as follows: DTGVSQNPRHKITKRGQNVTFRCDPISEHNRLYWYRQTLGQGPEFLTYFQNEAQLEKSRLLSDRFSAERPKGSFSTLEIQRTEQGDSAMYLCASSSSGGQDNEKLFFGSGTQLSVL.

The CDR3 here is CSVEGRQTGTGELFF. This chain links TRBV29-1 with TRBJ2-2. The CDR3 extends over 15 amino acids. The germline gives CDR1 SQVTM, CDR2 ANQGSEA.

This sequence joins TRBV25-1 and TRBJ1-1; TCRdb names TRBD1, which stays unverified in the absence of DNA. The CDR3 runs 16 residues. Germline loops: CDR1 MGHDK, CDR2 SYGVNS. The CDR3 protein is CASSEYRQGLNTEAFF. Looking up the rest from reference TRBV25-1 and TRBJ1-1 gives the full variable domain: EADIYQTPRYLVIGTGKKITLECSQTMGHDKMYWYQQDPGMELHLIHYSYGVNSTEKGDLSSESTVSRIRTEHFPLTLESARPSHTSQYLCASSEYRQGLNTEAFFGQGTRLTVV.

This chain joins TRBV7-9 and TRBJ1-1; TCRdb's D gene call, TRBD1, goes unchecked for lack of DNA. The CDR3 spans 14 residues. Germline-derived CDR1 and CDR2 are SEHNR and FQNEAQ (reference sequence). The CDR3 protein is CASSPPGRNTEAFF.